The subject of this entry is one T cell receptor beta chain. At deep level, the assay was performed. It was across several immunoSEQ plates that each subset's genomic DNA was evenly split. Profiling relied on immunoSEQ multiplex PCR, and the TCRdb table lists in-frame clones only, not all of them. The sample holds over 2 million clones, approximately 90% seen once. Germline assignment: CDR1 SGDLS and CDR2 YYNGEE. V lost 2 bases, J lost 4 bases, and 11 bases lay in between. The CDR3 sequence is 14 residues long. This entry is derived from a study of shared clonotypes between healthy human individuals. Study background: CD4 naive cells filled three plates per donor, CD4 memory three, CD8 naive two and CD8 memory one.

The investigators split CD4+ cells into a CD45RA+ naive subset and a CD45RA-negative memory subset. The receptor comes from a man aged 18 to 30 in good health. Some clones in this sample may be carry-over from other donors' samples. The chain recombines TRBV9 with TRBJ2-3; maybe TRBD1 (5 bases). Sequencing was carried out using naive CD4+ T cells from PBMCs. Subset: CD45RA+ positively selected. The CDR3, as DNA: TGTGCCAGCAGCGTGGGGCTAGGGGCAGATACGCAGTATTTT. This sequence encodes CASSVGLGADTQYF.